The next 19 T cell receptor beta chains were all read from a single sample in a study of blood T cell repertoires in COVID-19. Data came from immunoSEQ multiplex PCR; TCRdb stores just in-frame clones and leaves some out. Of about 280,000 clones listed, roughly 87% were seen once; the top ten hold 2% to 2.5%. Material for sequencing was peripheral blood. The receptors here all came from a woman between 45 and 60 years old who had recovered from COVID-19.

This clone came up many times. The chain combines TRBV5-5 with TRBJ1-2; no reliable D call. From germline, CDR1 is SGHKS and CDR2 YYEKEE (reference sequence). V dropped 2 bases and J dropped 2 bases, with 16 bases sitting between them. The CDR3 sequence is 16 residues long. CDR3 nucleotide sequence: TGTGCCAGCAGCTTCGCCCTTGGTGTGAGGAACTATGGCTACACCTTC. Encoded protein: CASSFALGVRNYGYTF.

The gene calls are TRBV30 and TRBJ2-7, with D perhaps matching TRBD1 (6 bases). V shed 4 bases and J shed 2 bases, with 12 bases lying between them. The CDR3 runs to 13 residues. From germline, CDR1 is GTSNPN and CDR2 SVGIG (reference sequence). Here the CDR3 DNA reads TGTGCCTGGAATCTAGGGGGTCCCTACGAGCAGTACTTC. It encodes CAWNLGGPYEQYF.

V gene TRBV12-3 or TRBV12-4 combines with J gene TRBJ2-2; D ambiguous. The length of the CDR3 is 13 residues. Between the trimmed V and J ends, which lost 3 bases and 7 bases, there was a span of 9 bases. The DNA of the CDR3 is TGTGCCAGCAGTTTCCGTAAGCGCGGGGAGCTGTTTTTT. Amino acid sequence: CASSFRKRGELFF.

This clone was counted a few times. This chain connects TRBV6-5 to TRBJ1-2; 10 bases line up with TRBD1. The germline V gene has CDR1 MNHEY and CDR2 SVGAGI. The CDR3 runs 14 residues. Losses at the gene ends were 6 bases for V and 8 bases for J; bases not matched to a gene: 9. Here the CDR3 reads CASSRQGARDGYTF. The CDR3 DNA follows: TGTGCCAGCAGCCGACAGGGGGCAAGGGACGGCTACACCTTC.

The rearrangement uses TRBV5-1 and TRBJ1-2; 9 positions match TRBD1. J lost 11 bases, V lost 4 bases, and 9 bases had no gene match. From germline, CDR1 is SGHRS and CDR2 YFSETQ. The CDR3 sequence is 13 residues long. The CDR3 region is CASSRDRDRRYTF. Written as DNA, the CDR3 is TGCGCCAGCAGCCGGGACAGGGACAGAAGATACACCTTC.

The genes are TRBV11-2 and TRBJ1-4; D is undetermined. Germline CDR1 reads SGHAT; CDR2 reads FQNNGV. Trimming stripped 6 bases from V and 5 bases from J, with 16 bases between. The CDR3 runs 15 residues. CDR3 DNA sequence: TGTGCCAGCAGTAAAGTCCTCGCGTCGAATGAAAAACTGTTTTTT. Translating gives CASSKVLASNEKLFF.

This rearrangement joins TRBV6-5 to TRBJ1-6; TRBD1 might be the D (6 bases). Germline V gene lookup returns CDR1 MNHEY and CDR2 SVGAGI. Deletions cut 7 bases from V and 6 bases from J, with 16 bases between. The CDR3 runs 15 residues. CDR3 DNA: TGTGCCAGCACTCGTATAAAGGGGGTTAATTCACCCCTCCACTTT. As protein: CASTRIKGVNSPLHF.

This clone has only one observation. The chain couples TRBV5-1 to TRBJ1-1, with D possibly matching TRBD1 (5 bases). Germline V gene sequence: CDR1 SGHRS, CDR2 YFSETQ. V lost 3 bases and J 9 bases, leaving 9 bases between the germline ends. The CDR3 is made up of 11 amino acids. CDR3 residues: CASSSDTQAFF. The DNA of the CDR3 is TGCGCCAGCAGCTCGGACACACAAGCTTTCTTT.

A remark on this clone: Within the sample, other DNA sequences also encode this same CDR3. The CDR3, as DNA: TGTGCCAGCAGCGTAGTTAGCGGGAGTGGGGAGCTGTTTTTT. Protein: CASSVVSGSGELFF. The chain uses TRBV9 and TRBJ2-2, with TRBD2 identical over 9 bases. This CDR3 region has 14 residues. Trimming removed 0 bases from V and 8 bases from J; junction bases left unmatched: 2. Germline lookup yields CDR1 SGDLS and CDR2 YYNGEE.

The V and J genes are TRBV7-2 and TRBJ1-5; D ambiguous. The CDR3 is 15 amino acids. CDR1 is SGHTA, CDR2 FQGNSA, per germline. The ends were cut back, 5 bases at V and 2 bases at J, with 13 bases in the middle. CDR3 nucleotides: TGTGCCAGCAGCCCCTCCGACACCCGCAATCAGCCCCAGCATTTT. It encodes CASSPSDTRNQPQHF.

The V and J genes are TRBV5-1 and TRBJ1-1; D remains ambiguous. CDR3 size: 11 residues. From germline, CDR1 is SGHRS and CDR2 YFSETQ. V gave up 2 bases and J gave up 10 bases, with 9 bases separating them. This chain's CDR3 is CASSFGDSAFF. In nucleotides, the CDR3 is TGCGCCAGCAGCTTCGGGGATTCAGCTTTCTTT.

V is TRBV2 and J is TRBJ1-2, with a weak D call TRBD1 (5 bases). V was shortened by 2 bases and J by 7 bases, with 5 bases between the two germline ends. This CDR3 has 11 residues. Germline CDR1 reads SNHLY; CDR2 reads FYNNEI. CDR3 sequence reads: CASSERGGYTF. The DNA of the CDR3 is TGTGCCAGCAGTGAAAGGGGTGGCTACACCTTC.

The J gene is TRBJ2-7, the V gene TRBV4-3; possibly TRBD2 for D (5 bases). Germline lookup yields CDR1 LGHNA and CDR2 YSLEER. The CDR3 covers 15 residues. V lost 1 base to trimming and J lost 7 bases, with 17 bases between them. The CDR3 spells CASSQVPRGPGEQYF. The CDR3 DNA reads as TGCGCCAGCAGCCAAGTCCCCCGCGGGCCGGGAGAGCAGTACTTC.

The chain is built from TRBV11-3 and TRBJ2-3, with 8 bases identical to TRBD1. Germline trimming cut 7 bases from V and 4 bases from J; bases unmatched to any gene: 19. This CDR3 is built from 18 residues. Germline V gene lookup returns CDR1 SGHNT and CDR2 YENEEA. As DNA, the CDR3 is TGTGCCAGCACCGCGTGGCTAAAAGAGGGCAGGGGGCCAGATACGCAGTATTTT. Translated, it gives CASTAWLKEGRGPDTQYF.

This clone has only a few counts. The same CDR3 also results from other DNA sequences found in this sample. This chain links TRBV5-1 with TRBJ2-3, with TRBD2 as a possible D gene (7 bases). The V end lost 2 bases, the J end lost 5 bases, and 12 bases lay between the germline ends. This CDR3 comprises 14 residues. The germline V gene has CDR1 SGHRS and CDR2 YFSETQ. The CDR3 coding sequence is TGCGCCAGCAGCTTTGGGGGGGCCGGAGATACGCAGTATTTT. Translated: CASSFGGAGDTQYF.

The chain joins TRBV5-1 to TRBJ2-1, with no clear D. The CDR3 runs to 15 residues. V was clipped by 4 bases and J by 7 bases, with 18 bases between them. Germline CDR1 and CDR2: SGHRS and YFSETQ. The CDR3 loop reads CASSLTRSPMNEQFF. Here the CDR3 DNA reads TGCGCCAGCAGCCTAACCCGGAGTCCCATGAATGAGCAGTTCTTC.

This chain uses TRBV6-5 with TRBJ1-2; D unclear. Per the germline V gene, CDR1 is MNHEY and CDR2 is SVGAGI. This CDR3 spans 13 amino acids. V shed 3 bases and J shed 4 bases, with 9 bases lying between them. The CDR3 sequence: CASSYGQSYGYTF. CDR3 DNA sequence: TGTGCCAGCAGTTATGGGCAGTCCTATGGCTACACCTTC.

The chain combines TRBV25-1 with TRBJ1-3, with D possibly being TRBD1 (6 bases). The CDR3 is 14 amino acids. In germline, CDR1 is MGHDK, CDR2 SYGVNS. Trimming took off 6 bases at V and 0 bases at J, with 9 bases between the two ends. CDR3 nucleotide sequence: TGTGCCAGCAGCCCAGGGGTCTCTGGAAACACCATATATTTT. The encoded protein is CASSPGVSGNTIYF. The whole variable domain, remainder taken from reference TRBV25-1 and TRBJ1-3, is EADIYQTPRYLVIGTGKKITLECSQTMGHDKMYWYQQDPGMELHLIHYSYGVNSTEKGDLSSESTVSRIRTEHFPLTLESARPSHTSQYLCASSPGVSGNTIYFGEGSWLTVV.

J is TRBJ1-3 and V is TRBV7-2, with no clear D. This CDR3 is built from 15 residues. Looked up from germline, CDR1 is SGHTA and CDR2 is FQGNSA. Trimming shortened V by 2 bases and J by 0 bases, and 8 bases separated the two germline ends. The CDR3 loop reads CASSLWHGSGNTIYF. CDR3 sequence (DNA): TGTGCCAGCAGCTTATGGCATGGCTCTGGAAACACCATATATTTT.